This TCR beta chain was recovered during a study of blood T cell repertoires in COVID-19. The overall study: Samples representing acute and convalescent COVID-19 were sourced from the United States, Italy and Spain. From T cells, B-cell-depleted T cells, or PBMCs came the material, which was cDNA or gDNA.

As originally analysed: Amplification from reference gene primers served as the basis for estimated nucleated cell counts. Sequencing used immunoSEQ multiplex PCR; TCRdb keeps in-frame clones, though not all of them. That table gives V, J and clone size, and the DNA gave D and trimming. The sample has roughly 98,000 clones; 75% to 85% are singletons. This clone was recorded once. Germline-derived CDR1 and CDR2 are KGHSH and LQKENI. V was clipped by 2 bases and J by 5 bases; unmatched bases: 8. The CDR3 is 15 amino acids. This sequence was found in a human donor in a cohort sampled during active COVID-19. The rearrangement uses TRBV18 and TRBJ1-1; 7 nucleotides line up with TRBD1. The specimen was peripheral blood. The chain's CDR3 is CASSPTIRQGTEAFF. The CDR3 DNA sequence: TGTGCCAGCTCACCAACTATAAGACAGGGAACTGAAGCTTTCTTT. The variable domain in full, with the rest retrieved from reference TRBV18 and TRBJ1-1, is NAGVMQNPRHLVRRRGQEARLRCSPMKGHSHVYWYRQLPEEGLKFMVYLQKENIIDESGMPKERFSAEFPKEGPSILRIQQVVRGDSAAYFCASSPTIRQGTEAFFGQGTRLTVV.